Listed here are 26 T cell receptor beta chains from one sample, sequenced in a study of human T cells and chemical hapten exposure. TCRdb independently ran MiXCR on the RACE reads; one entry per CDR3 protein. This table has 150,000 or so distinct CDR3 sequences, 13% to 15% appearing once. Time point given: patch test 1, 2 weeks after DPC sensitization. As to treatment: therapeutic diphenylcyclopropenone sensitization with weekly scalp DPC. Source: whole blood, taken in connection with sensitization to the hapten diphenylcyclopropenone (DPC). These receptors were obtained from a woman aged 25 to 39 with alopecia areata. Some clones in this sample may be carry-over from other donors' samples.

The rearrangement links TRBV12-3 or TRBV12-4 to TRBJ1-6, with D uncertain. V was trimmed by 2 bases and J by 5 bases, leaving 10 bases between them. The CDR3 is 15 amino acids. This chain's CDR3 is CASSLRQIDNSPLHF. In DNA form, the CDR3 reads TGTGCCAGCAGTTTAAGGCAGATCGATAATTCACCCCTCCACTTT.

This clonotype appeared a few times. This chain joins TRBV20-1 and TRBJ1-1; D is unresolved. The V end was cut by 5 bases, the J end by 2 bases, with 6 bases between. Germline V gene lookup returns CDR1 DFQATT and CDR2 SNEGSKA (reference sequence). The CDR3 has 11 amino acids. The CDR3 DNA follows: TGCAGTGCTGACATTAACACTGAAGCTTTCTTT. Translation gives CSADINTEAFF.

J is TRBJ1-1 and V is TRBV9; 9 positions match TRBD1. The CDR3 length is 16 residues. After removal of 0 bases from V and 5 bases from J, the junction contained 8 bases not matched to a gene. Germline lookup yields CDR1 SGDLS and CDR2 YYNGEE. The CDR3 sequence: CASSVGTWTGATEAFF. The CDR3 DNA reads TGTGCCAGCAGCGTAGGTACTTGGACAGGGGCGACTGAAGCTTTCTTT.

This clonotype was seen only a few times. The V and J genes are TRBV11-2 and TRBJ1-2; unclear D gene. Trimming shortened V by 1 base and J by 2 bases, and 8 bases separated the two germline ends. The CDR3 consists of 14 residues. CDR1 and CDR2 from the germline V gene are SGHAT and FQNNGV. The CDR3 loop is CASSLVPPNYGYTF. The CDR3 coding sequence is TGTGCCAGCAGCTTAGTTCCCCCAAACTATGGCTACACCTTC.

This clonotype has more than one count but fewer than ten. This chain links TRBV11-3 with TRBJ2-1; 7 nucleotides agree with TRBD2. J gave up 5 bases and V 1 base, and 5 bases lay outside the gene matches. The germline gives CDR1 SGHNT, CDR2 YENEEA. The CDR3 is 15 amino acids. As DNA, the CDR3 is TGTGCCAGCAGCTTAGGGGAGGGAGCCCACAATGAGCAGTTCTTC. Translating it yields CASSLGEGAHNEQFF.

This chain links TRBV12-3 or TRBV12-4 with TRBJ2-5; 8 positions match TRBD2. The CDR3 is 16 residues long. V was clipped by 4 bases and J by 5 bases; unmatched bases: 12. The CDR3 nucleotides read TGTGCCAGCAGTTCCCTACCGGGGGGGCCCGGGGAGACCCAGTACTTC. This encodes CASSSLPGGPGETQYF.

In DNA form, the CDR3 reads TGTGCCAGCAGCATCGATCCTAACTATGGCTACACCTTC. Translation gives CASSIDPNYGYTF. The rearrangement joins TRBV6-5 to TRBJ1-2; D remains ambiguous. Germline CDR1 reads MNHEY; CDR2 reads SVGAGI. CDR3 length: 13 amino acids. V gave up 6 bases and J gave up 0 bases, with 8 bases separating them.

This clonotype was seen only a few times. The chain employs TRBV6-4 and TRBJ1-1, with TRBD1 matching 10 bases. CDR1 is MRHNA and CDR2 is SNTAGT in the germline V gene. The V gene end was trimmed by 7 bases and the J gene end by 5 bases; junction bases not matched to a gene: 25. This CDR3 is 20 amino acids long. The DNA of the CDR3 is TGTGCCAGCACCCGTCGACAGGGGGCGGTCCGGTCGGAGGTCGGAACTGAAGCTTTCTTT. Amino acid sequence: CASTRRQGAVRSEVGTEAFF.

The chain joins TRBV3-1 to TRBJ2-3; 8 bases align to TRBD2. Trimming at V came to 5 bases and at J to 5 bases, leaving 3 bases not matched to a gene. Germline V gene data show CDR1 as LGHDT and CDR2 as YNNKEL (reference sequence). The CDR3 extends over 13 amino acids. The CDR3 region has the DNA TGTGCCAGCAGCAAGCGGGGGCTAGATACGCAGTATTTT. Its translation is CASSKRGLDTQYF.

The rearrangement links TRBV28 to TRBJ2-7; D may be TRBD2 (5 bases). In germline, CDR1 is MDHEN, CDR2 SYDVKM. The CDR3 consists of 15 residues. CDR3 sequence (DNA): TGTGTTTTCGGTCTTGGAGGAAAACTAGACTACGAGCAGTACTTC. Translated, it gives CVFGLGGKLDYEQYF.

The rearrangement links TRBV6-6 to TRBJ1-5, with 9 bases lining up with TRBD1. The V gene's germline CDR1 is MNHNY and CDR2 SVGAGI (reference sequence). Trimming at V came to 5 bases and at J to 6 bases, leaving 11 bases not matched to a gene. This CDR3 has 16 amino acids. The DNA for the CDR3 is TGTGCCAGCAGTAAAACCGGGACAGGGTTCGGTCAGCCCCAGCATTTT. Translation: CASSKTGTGFGQPQHF.

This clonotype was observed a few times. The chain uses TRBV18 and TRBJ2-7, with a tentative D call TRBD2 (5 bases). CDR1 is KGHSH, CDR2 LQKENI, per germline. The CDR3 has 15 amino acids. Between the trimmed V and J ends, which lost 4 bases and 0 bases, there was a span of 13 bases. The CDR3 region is CASSQLGESSYEQYF. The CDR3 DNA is TGTGCCAGCTCACAGCTCGGGGAGAGCTCCTACGAGCAGTACTTC.

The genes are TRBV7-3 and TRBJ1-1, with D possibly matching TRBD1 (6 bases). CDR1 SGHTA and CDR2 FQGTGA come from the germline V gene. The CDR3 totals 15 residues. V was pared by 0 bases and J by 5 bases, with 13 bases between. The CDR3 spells CASSLTARGITEAFF. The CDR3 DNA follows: TGTGCCAGCAGCTTAACTGCCAGGGGAATAACTGAAGCTTTCTTT.

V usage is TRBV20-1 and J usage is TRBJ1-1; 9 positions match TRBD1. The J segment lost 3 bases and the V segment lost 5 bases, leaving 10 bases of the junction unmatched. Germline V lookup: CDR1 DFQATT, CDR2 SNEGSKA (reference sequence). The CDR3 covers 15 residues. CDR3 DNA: TGCAGTGCTGGTCCCGGGACAGGGACTGACACTGAAGCTTTCTTT. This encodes CSAGPGTGTDTEAFF.

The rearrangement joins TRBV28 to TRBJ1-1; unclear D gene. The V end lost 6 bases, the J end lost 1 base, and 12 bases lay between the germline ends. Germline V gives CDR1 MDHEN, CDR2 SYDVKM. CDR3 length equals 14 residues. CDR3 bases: TGTGCCAGCAGACGACTAAGCCCGAACACTGAAGCTTTCTTT. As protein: CASRRLSPNTEAFF.

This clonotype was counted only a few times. CDR3 protein: CATPGRGADRGSYNEQFF. DNA of the CDR3: TGTGCCACCCCTGGGAGGGGAGCTGATAGGGGCTCCTACAATGAGCAGTTCTTC. This chain uses TRBV24-1 with TRBJ2-1; 7 bases fit TRBD2. Looked up from germline, CDR1 is KGHDR and CDR2 is SFDVKD. V shed 9 bases and J 0 bases; nucleotides not matched to a gene: 16. The CDR3 extends over 18 amino acids.

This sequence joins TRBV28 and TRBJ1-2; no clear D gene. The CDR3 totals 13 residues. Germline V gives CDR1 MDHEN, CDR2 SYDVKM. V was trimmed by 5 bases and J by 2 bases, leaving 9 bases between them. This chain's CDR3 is CASSLNENYGYTF. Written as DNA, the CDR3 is TGTGCCAGCAGTCTAAACGAGAACTATGGCTACACCTTC.

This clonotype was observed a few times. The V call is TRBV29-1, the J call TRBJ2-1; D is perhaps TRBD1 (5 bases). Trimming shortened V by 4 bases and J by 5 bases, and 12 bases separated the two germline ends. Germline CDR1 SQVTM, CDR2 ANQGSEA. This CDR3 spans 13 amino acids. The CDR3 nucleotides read TGCAGCGTTGCGTATCGACAGCACAATGAGCAGTTCTTC. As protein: CSVAYRQHNEQFF.

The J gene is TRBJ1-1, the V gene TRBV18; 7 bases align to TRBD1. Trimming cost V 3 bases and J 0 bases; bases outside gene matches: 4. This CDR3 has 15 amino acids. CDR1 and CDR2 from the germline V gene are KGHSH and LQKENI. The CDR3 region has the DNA TGTGCCAGCTCACCGCCCGGGACAGTGAACACTGAAGCTTTCTTT. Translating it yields CASSPPGTVNTEAFF.

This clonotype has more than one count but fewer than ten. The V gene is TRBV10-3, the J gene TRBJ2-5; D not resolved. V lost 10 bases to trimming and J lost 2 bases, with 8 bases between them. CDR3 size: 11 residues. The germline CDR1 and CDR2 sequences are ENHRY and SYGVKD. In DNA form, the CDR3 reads TGTGCCAGTAAGGATCAAGAGACCCAGTACTTC. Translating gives CASKDQETQYF.

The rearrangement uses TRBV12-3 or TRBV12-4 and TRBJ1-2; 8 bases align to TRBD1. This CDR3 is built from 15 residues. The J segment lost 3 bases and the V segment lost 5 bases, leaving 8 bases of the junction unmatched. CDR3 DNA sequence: TGTGCCAGCAGTAGCGGACAGGGCATGTACTATGGCTACACCTTC. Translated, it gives CASSSGQGMYYGYTF.

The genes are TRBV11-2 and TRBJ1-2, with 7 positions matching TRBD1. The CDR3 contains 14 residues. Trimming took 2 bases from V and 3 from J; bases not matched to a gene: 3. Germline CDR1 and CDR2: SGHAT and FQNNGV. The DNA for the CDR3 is TGTGCCAGCAGCTTAACGACAGGGTACTATGGCTACACCTTC. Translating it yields CASSLTTGYYGYTF.

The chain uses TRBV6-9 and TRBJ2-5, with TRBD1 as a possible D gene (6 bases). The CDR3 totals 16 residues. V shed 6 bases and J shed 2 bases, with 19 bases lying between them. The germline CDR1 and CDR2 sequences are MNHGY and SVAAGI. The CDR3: CASRILGQPKQETQYF. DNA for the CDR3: TGTGCCAGCAGAATACTCGGACAGCCAAAGCAAGAGACCCAGTACTTC.

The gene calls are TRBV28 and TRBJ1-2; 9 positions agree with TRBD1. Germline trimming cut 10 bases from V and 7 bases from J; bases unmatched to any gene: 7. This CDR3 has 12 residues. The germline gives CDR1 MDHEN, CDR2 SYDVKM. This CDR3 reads CATGQGPGGYTF. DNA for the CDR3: TGTGCCACCGGACAGGGGCCTGGTGGCTACACCTTC.

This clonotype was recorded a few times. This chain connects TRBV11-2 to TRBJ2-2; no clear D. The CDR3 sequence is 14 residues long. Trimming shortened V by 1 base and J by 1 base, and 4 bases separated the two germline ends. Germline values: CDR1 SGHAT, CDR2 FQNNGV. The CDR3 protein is CASSLGLNTGELFF. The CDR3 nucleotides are TGTGCCAGCAGCTTAGGCCTGAACACCGGGGAGCTGTTTTTT.

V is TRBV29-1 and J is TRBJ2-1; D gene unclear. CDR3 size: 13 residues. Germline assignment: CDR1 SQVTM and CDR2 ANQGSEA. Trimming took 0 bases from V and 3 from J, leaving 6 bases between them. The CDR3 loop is CSVEDSHYNEQFF. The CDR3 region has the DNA TGCAGCGTTGAAGATTCCCACTACAATGAGCAGTTCTTC.